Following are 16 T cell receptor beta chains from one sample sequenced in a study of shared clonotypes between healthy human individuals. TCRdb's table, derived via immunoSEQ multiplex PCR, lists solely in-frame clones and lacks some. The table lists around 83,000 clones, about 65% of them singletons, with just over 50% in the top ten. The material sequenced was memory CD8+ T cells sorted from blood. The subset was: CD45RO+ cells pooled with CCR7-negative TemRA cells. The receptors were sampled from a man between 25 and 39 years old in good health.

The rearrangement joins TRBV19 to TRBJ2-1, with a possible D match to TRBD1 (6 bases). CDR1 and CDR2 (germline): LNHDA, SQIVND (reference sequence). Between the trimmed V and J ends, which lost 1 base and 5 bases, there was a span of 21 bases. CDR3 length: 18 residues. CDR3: CASSIVPLQGYSNNEQFF. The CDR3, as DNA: TGTGCCAGTAGTATAGTTCCCCTCCAGGGGTATTCAAACAATGAGCAGTTCTTC.

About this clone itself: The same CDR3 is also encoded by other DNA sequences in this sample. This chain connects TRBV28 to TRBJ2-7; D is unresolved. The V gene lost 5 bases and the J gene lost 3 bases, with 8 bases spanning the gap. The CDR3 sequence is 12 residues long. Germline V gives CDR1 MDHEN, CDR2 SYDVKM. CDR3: CASSPQSYEQYF. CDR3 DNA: TGTGCCAGCAGTCCCCAGAGCTACGAGCAGTACTTC.

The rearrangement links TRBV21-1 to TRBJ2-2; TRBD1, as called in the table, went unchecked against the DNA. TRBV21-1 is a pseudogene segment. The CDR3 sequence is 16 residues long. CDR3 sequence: CASSTHRDRGPGELFF. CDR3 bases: TGTGCCAGCAGCACTCACCGGGACAGGGGTCCCGGGGAGCTGTTTTTT.

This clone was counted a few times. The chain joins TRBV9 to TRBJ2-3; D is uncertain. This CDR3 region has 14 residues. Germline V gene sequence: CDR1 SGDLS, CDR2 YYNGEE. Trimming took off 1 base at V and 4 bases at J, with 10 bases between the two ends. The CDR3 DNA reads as TGTGCCAGCAGCGTACACGGTGCGGCAGATACGCAGTATTTT. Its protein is CASSVHGAADTQYF.

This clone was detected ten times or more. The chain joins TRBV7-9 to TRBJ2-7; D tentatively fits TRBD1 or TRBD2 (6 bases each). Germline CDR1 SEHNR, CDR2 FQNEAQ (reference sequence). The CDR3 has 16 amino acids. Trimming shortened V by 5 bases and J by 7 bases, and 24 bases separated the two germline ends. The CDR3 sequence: CASSLTRRQVLWEQYF. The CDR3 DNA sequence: TGTGCCAGCAGCCTGACTAGGAGACAGGTGCTATGGGAGCAGTACTTC.

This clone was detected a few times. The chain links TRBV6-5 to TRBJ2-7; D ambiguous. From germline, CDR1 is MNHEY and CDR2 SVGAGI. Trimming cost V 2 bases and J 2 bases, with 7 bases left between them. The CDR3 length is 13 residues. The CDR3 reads CASSYDATYEQYF. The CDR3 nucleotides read TGTGCCAGCAGTTACGACGCCACCTACGAGCAGTACTTC.

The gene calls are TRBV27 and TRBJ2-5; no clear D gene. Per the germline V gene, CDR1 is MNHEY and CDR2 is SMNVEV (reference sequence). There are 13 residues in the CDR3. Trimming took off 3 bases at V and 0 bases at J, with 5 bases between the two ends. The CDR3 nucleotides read TGTGCCAGCAGTTTGGGGTACCAAGAGACCCAGTACTTC. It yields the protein CASSLGYQETQYF.

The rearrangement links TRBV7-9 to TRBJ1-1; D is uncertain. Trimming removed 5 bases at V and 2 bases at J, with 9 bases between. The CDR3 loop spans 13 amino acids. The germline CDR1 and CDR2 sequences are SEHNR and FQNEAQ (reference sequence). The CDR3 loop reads CASSITPNTEAFF. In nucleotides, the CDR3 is TGTGCCAGCAGCATAACACCTAACACTGAAGCTTTCTTT. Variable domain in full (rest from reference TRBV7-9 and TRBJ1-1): DTGVSQNPRHKITKRGQNVTFRCDPISEHNRLYWYRQTLGQGPEFLTYFQNEAQLEKSRLLSDRFSAERPKGSFSTLEIQRTEQGDSAMYLCASSITPNTEAFFGQGTRLTVV.

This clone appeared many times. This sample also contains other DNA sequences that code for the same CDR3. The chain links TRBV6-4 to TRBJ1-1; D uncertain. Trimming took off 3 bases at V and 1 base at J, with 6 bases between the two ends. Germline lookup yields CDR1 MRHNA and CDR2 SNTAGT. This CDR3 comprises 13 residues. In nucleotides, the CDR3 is TGTGCCAGCAGTGAAATCCCGAACACTGAAGCTTTCTTT. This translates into CASSEIPNTEAFF.

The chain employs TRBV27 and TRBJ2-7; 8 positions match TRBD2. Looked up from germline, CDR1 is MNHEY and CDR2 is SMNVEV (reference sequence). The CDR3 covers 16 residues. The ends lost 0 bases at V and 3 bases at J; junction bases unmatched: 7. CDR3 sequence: CASSLSGTSGFYEQYF. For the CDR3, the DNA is TGTGCCAGCAGTTTATCCGGGACTAGTGGTTTCTACGAGCAGTACTTC.

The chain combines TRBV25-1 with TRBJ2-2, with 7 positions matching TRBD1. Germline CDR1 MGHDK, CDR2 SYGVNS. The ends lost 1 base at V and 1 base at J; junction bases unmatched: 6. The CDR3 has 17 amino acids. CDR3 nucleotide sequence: TGTGCCAGCAGTGAATTAAGGGCAGGGGGGAACACCGGGGAGCTGTTTTTT. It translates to CASSELRAGGNTGELFF.

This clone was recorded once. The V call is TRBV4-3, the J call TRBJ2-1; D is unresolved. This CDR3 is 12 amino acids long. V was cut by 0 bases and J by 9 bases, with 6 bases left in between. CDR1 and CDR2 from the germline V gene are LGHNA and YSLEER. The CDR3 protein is CASSQDRTEQFF. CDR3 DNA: TGCGCCAGCAGCCAAGATCGGACTGAGCAGTTCTTC.

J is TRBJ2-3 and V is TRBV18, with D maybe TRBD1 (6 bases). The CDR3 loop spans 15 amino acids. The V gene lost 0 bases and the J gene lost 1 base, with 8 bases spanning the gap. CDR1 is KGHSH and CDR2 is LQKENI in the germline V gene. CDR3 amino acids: CASSPPDSGTDTQYF. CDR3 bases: TGTGCCAGCTCACCACCGGACAGTGGCACAGATACGCAGTATTTT.

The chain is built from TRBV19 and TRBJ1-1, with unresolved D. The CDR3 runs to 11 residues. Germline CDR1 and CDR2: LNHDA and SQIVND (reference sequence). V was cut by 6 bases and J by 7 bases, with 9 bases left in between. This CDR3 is CASRAFGEAFF. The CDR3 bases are TGTGCCAGTAGGGCCTTCGGTGAAGCTTTCTTT.

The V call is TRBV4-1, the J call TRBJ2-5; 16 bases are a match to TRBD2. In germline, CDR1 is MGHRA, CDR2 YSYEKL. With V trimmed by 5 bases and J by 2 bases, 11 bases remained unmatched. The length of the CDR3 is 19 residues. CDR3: CASSSPAGLAGGIQETQYF. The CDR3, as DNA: TGCGCCAGCAGCTCCCCAGCGGGACTAGCGGGGGGGATTCAAGAGACCCAGTACTTC.

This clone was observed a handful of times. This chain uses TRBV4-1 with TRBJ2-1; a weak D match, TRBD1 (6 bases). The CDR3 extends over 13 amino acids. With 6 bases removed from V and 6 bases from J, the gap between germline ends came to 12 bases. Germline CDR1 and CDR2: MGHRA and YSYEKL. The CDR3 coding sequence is TGCGCCAGCAGTCTAACACAGGGCAATGAGCAGTTCTTC. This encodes CASSLTQGNEQFF.